The TCR beta chain described here comes from a study of human CD8 memory T cell subsets. Germline V gives CDR1 SGHVS, CDR2 FQNEAQ. The CDR3 consists of 15 residues. General study results and limits: There were indications from Chao1 estimates that stem-like memory T cells were more diverse than precursor exhausted T cells.

It was UMI-labeled 5' RACE by which the TCR beta libraries were made. TCRdb reprocessed the 5' RACE reads, keeping one entry per CDR3 protein, no DNA. This sample's clone table lists thousands of distinct CDR3 sequences. For this clonotype: Its antigen is undetermined.

The authors defined TPEX cells as CCR7+ PD-1+ TIGIT+ early memory CD8+ T cells carrying exhausted-like traits. V is TRBV7-8 and J is TRBJ2-3; TCRdb calls TRBD2, which cannot be checked without DNA. Sequences were obtained from CD8+ T cells from PBMCs. The source is a human donor in good health. The CDR3 sequence: CASSSLDRSTDTQYF.